The 5 T cell receptor beta chains given below trace back to one sample, sequenced in a study of blood T cells in healthy people across ages. A second PCR, run for about 7 to 11 cycles, used a sample-barcoded 5' primer plus a J-beta primer mix. MiXCR, run by TCRdb on the 5' RACE reads, gives a single entry per CDR3 protein. The sample carries about 1.6 million distinct CDR3 sequences, almost 35% recorded once. Sample: blood. The origin of the receptors is a woman aged 25 to 39 in good health.

This clonotype was seen a few times. At one end, the junction sequence differs from germline, possibly due to a read error. CDR3 in amino acids: CASSLASSRTAYGYTF. The DNA of the CDR3 is TGTGCTAGCAGCTTAGCTTCGTCGAGGACAGCCTATGGCTACACCTTC. The rearrangement links TRBV7-9 to TRBJ1-2, with a weak D call TRBD1 (6 bases). Per the germline V gene, CDR1 is SEHNR and CDR2 is FQNEAQ (reference sequence). The CDR3 has 16 residues. The full variable domain, rest sourced from reference TRBV7-9 and TRBJ1-2, is DTGVSQNPRHKITKRGQNVTFRCDPISEHNRLYWYRQTLGQGPEFLTYFQNEAQLEKSRLLSDRFSAERPKGSFSTLEIQRTEQGDSAMYLCASSLASSRTAYGYTFGSGTRLTVV.

Remarks on this clonotype: This may be a read error, as it is one base from a much larger clone. This chain connects TRBV6-6 to TRBJ2-5; D gene ambiguous. Germline V gives CDR1 MNHNY, CDR2 SVGAGI (reference sequence). Between the trimmed V and J ends, which lost 0 bases and 3 bases, there was a span of 11 bases. This CDR3 has 15 amino acids. The CDR3 DNA follows: TGTGCCAGCAGTTACTCTCCGAGGTGGGAAGAGACCCAGTACTTC. It yields the protein CASSYSPRWEETQYF.

This clonotype was observed a handful of times. V is TRBV10-3 and J is TRBJ1-1; no clear D. Germline loops: CDR1 ENHRY, CDR2 SYGVKD. The ends were cut back, 0 bases at V and 11 bases at J, with 13 bases in the middle. The CDR3 loop spans 13 amino acids. CDR3 bases: TGTGCCATCAGTGAGTCGGGAGTCGTAATGGCTTTCTTT. The encoded protein is CAISESGVVMAFF.

The rearrangement joins TRBV15 to TRBJ2-1; 9 bases are a match to TRBD2. Germline-derived CDR1 and CDR2 are LNHNV and YYDKDF (reference sequence). The V segment lost 0 bases and the J segment 4 bases; nucleotides outside the gene matches: 4. The CDR3 consists of 16 residues. The CDR3 coding sequence is TGTGCCACCAGCAGAGATCTGGCGGGGGGGTACAATGAGCAGTTCTTC. This gives the protein CATSRDLAGGYNEQFF.

The genes are TRBV4-1 and TRBJ2-1; 10 bases map to TRBD2. Looked up from germline, CDR1 is MGHRA and CDR2 is YSYEKL. With V trimmed by 1 base and J by 3 bases, 6 bases remained unmatched. The CDR3 sequence is 17 residues long. CDR3 sequence: CASSQGWLAGDYNEQFF. The DNA of the CDR3 is TGCGCCAGCAGCCAAGGATGGCTAGCGGGAGACTACAATGAGCAGTTCTTC.